This T cell receptor beta chain was sequenced in a study of shared clonotypes between healthy human individuals. Assay runs were performed at deep level. Here immunoSEQ multiplex PCR was the method, and the copy in TCRdb shows in-frame clones only, minus some. The table lists under 200,000 clones, over 85% of them singletons. The germline V gene encodes CDR1 WSHSY and CDR2 SAAADI. The trim removed 6 bases at V and 2 bases at J, leaving 5 bases unmatched. This CDR3 comprises 15 residues. The sequencing sample was made of naive CD4+ T cells sorted from blood. Subset specified: CD45RA+ positively selected. The receptor was derived from a woman in her 30s in good health. The V and J genes are TRBV10-2 and TRBJ1-5; 9 bases are shared with TRBD1. CDR3 nucleotides: TGCGCCAGCAGCGGACAGGGGAGCGGCAATCAGCCCCAGCATTTT. This encodes CASSGQGSGNQPQHF.